These 20 T cell receptor beta chains share one sample of origin, sequenced in a study of regulatory T cells in long-lasting Graves disease. With iRepertoire HTBI primers and Arm-PCR of CDR3 regions, TCR beta libraries were built. TCRdb re-called the multiplex PCR reads with MiXCR, one entry per CDR3 protein. In the table there are some 340,000 distinct CDR3 sequences, approximately 12% of which are singletons. Described time point: newly diagnosed GD, antithyroid drugs for less than 3 months. Researchers made the TCR library from RNA that was extracted from PBMCs. The sample also formed part of further work on T cells in Graves' hyperthyroidism and ophthalmopathy.

This specimen consisted of peripheral blood mononuclear cells (PBMCs), obtained at new diagnosis, from a patient treated with antithyroid drugs. The source of these receptors is a woman aged 18 to 35 with Graves disease.

The sample holds a few counts of this clonotype. The V call is TRBV5-4, the J call TRBJ2-1; 8 nucleotides match TRBD2. The CDR3 runs 14 residues. V trimming: 4 bases; J trimming: 10 bases; junction bases outside the gene matches: 10. CDR1 is SGHNT and CDR2 is YYREEE in the germline V gene (reference sequence). CDR3 in amino acids: CASSRSGTRSEQFF. The CDR3 DNA reads as TGTGCCAGCAGCCGCTCCGGGACTAGGAGCGAGCAGTTCTTC.

The chain combines TRBV11-2 with TRBJ1-1, with D maybe TRBD1 (5 bases). The CDR3 is 15 amino acids. The V end was cut by 5 bases, the J end by 0 bases, with 13 bases between. Germline V gene lookup returns CDR1 SGHAT and CDR2 FQNNGV. The CDR3: CASSQRQKMNTEAFF. CDR3 nucleotide sequence: TGTGCCAGCAGCCAACGACAGAAAATGAACACTGAAGCTTTCTTT.

This clonotype occurred many times. This chain uses TRBV13 with TRBJ1-2; D remains unclear. Trimming took 8 bases from V and 4 from J, leaving 14 bases between them. Germline assignment: CDR1 PRHDT and CDR2 FYEKMQ (reference sequence). CDR3 length: 13 amino acids. The CDR3 here is CASYSTEGYGYTF. The CDR3 bases are TGTGCCAGCTACTCAACTGAGGGCTATGGCTACACCTTC.

The V gene is TRBV10-3, the J gene TRBJ2-5; D is unclear. CDR3 length: 12 residues. The germline V gene has CDR1 ENHRY and CDR2 SYGVKD. V lost 8 bases and J 5 bases, leaving 12 bases between the germline ends. The CDR3 reads CAIQDGYETQYF. In DNA, the CDR3 is TGTGCCATCCAGGACGGGTACGAGACCCAGTACTTC.

This clonotype was seen many times. J is TRBJ2-1 and V is TRBV6-2 or TRBV6-3; 7 bases are shared with TRBD2. The CDR3 has 16 residues. V shed 2 bases, J shed 2 bases, and the junction held 6 bases outside the gene matches. Germline V gene lookup returns CDR1 MNHEY and CDR2 SVGEGT. CDR3 bases: TGTGCCAGCAGTTACACGGCTAGCGGCCCCTACAATGAGCAGTTCTTC. Protein sequence: CASSYTASGPYNEQFF.

There are a few counts of this clonotype. The chain couples TRBV7-2 to TRBJ2-2; maybe TRBD1 (7 bases). The length of the CDR3 is 14 residues. V was shortened by 8 bases and J by 5 bases, with 15 bases between the two germline ends. Germline CDR1 reads SGHTA; CDR2 reads FQGNSA. The CDR3 here is CASGGTAYTGELFF. CDR3 DNA sequence: TGTGCCAGCGGAGGGACAGCTTATACCGGGGAGCTGTTTTTT. The full variable domain, completed using reference TRBV7-2 and TRBJ2-2, is GAGVSQSPSNKVTEKGKDVELRCDPISGHTALYWYRQSLGQGLEFLIYFQGNSAPDKSGLPSDRFSAERTGGSVSTLTIQRTQQEDSAVYLCASGGTAYTGELFFGEGSRLTVL.

This clonotype was counted many times. For the CDR3, the DNA is TGCAGTGCTAGATTCCTAGCGGCAGCCTACGAGCAGTACTTC. Translation gives CSARFLAAAYEQYF. The V call is TRBV20-1, the J call TRBJ2-7, with 7 bases that match TRBD2. Germline V gene lookup returns CDR1 DFQATT and CDR2 SNEGSKA (reference sequence). This CDR3 spans 14 amino acids. J lost 2 bases, V lost 2 bases, and 6 bases had no gene match.

This clonotype has just a few counts. The chain combines TRBV27 with TRBJ2-3; 7 bases fit TRBD1. Germline CDR1 is MNHEY and CDR2 is SMNVEV (reference sequence). The CDR3 extends over 15 amino acids. The trim removed 8 bases at V and 7 bases at J, leaving 15 bases unmatched. CDR3 loop: CASGHRGETIYTQYF. In DNA form, the CDR3 reads TGTGCCAGCGGGCACAGGGGTGAGACCATATATACGCAGTATTTT.

This clonotype was recorded a few times. The genes are TRBV11-2 and TRBJ2-1; D uncertain. This CDR3 comprises 16 residues. CDR1 is SGHAT, CDR2 FQNNGV, per germline. V gave up 0 bases and J gave up 4 bases, with 13 bases separating them. CDR3 sequence: CASSLDRQAWYNEQFF. The CDR3 DNA follows: TGTGCCAGCAGCTTAGATCGGCAGGCTTGGTACAATGAGCAGTTCTTC.

This clonotype came up many times. CDR3 sequence reads: CASSLGRTIYF. The CDR3 region has the DNA TGTGCCAGCAGCTTGGGGCGCACCATATATTTT. The chain is built from TRBV7-2 and TRBJ1-3; maybe TRBD1 (5 bases). The CDR3 runs 11 residues. Per the germline V gene, CDR1 is SGHTA and CDR2 is FQGNSA. V was trimmed by 3 bases and J by 9 bases, leaving 6 bases between them.

This clonotype occurred many times. The V gene is TRBV30, the J gene TRBJ1-4, with unresolved D. Per germline, CDR1 GTSNPN and CDR2 SVGIG (reference sequence). This CDR3 is built from 10 residues. Trimming shortened V by 8 bases and J by 8 bases, and 9 bases separated the two germline ends. The CDR3 DNA follows: TGTGCCGGTGGACGGGAAAAACTGTTTTTT. Amino acid sequence: CAGGREKLFF.

This chain joins TRBV20-1 and TRBJ1-2; D call uncertain. The length of the CDR3 is 15 residues. Trimming removed 0 bases at V and 4 bases at J, with 15 bases between. Germline values: CDR1 DFQATT, CDR2 SNEGSKA (reference sequence). The CDR3 DNA reads TGCAGTGCTAGAGACGAGAACACAGTAGCCTATGGCTACACCTTC. Residues: CSARDENTVAYGYTF.

The V gene is TRBV12-3 or TRBV12-4, the J gene TRBJ2-2; TRBD1 matches 9 bases. The CDR3 length is 15 residues. The V segment lost 3 bases and the J segment 3 bases; nucleotides outside the gene matches: 2. The CDR3 spells CASSLDRGDTGELFF. CDR3 nucleotides: TGTGCCAGCAGTTTGGACAGGGGAGACACCGGGGAGCTGTTTTTT.

On this clonotype itself: This may stem from a read error, because a much larger clone lies one nucleotide away. The gene calls are TRBV6-2 or TRBV6-3 and TRBJ1-1, with unresolved D. CDR1 and CDR2 from the germline V gene are MNHEY and SVGEGT. The V end lost 8 bases, the J end lost 2 bases, and 15 bases lay between the germline ends. CDR3 size: 14 residues. Here the CDR3 DNA reads TGTGCCAGCGGAACCTCGACCCGAAACACTGAAGCTTTCTTT. It specifies CASGTSTRNTEAFF.

This clonotype was counted many times. The rearrangement joins TRBV28 to TRBJ2-5; D perhaps matches TRBD2 (5 bases). CDR1 MDHEN and CDR2 SYDVKM come from the germline V gene. V shed 5 bases and J shed 7 bases, with 8 bases lying between them. CDR3 length equals 11 residues. The CDR3 spells CASSPRGTQYF. CDR3 nucleotide sequence: TGTGCCAGCAGTCCCCGGGGGACCCAGTACTTC.

This clonotype occurred once. The chain couples TRBV5-6 to TRBJ2-7; D possibly corresponds to TRBD2 (7 bases). Germline assignment: CDR1 SGHDT and CDR2 YYEEEE. CDR3 length: 15 amino acids. V shed 2 bases and J shed 6 bases, with 18 bases lying between them. The CDR3 loop reads CASSFYNGGQGEQYF. The CDR3 region has the DNA TGTGCCAGCAGCTTTTATAACGGGGGGCAGGGCGAGCAGTACTTC.

This clonotype was observed a few times. The chain joins TRBV7-2 to TRBJ1-2; D ambiguous. Trimming removed 5 bases from V and 2 bases from J, with 15 bases in between. CDR3 length: 15 residues. CDR1 and CDR2 from the germline V gene are SGHTA and FQGNSA. In nucleotides, the CDR3 is TGTGCCAGCAGCCCTTACAGAAAGCCGAACTATGGCTACACCTTC. Encoded protein: CASSPYRKPNYGYTF.

This clonotype was detected many times. The chain joins TRBV10-3 to TRBJ2-1; D gene ambiguous. The germline V and J ends were trimmed by 0 bases and 5 bases, with 14 bases remaining between them. The CDR3 totals 16 residues. The germline gives CDR1 ENHRY, CDR2 SYGVKD. In DNA, the CDR3 is TGTGCCATCAGTGAGTCGAAGGTACGGGCCAACAATGAGCAGTTCTTC. Protein sequence: CAISESKVRANNEQFF.

This clonotype was counted between two and nine times. This chain connects TRBV7-3 to TRBJ2-1; a weak D match, TRBD2 (6 bases). This CDR3 is 15 amino acids long. V lost 5 bases and J lost 4, with 15 bases in between. CDR1 is SGHTA, CDR2 FQGTGA, per germline. The CDR3 DNA is TGTGCCAGCAGCGGGGGGACGGAGGATTACAATGAGCAGTTCTTC. As protein: CASSGGTEDYNEQFF. Full variable domain (remainder filled in from reference TRBV7-3 and TRBJ2-1): GAGVSQTPSNKVTEKGKYVELRCDPISGHTALYWYRQSLGQGPEFLIYFQGTGAADDSGLPNDRFFAVRPEGSVSTLKIQRTERGDSAVYLCASSGGTEDYNEQFFGPGTRLTVL.

The chain carries TRBV30 and TRBJ2-2; 7 bases line up with TRBD1. V trimming: 0 bases; J trimming: 7 bases; junction bases outside the gene matches: 11. The CDR3 has 16 amino acids. CDR1 is GTSNPN, CDR2 SVGIG, per germline (reference sequence). The CDR3 loop reads CAWSVLGAGGVGELFF. The CDR3 DNA is TGTGCCTGGAGTGTACTGGGGGCAGGGGGAGTCGGGGAGCTGTTTTTT.